The next 19 T cell receptor beta chains were all read from a single sample in a study of OX40 agonist ivuxolimab in advanced cancers. Clones were read by immunoSEQ multiplex PCR, and TCRdb kept only the in-frame ones, dropping some. The table has about 77,000 clones, more than 75% seen once. This specimen was CD4+ or CD8+ T cells sorted from blood, taken in a trial of the OX40 agonist ivuxolimab. All receptors come from an adult with an advanced solid tumor such as melanoma, head and neck, liver or kidney cancer.

The rearrangement links TRBV27 to TRBJ2-5; 8 bases line up with TRBD1. There are 15 residues in the CDR3. J was trimmed by 2 bases and V by 7 bases; bases with no gene match: 9. CDR1 is MNHEY, CDR2 SMNVEV, per germline (reference sequence). CDR3 in amino acids: CASTVRGHQQETQYF. Here the CDR3 DNA reads TGTGCCAGCACCGTCAGGGGGCATCAGCAAGAGACCCAGTACTTC.

This clone was detected only a few times. The chain employs TRBV6-1 and TRBJ2-7; D unresolved. Per the germline V gene, CDR1 is MNHNS and CDR2 is SASEGT. V lost 1 base, J lost 4 bases, and 8 bases lay in between. The CDR3 extends over 13 amino acids. In DNA form, the CDR3 reads TGTGCCAGCAGTGAAGTTCTCGGGTACGAGCAGTACTTC. Translation gives CASSEVLGYEQYF.

The gene calls are TRBV7-9 and TRBJ1-1, with TRBD1 matching over 7 bases. Germline-derived CDR1 and CDR2 are SEHNR and FQNEAQ (reference sequence). The CDR3 length is 16 residues. The trim removed 5 bases at V and 4 bases at J, leaving 13 bases unmatched. CDR3 residues: CASSRLLISGGTEAFF. The CDR3 bases are TGTGCCAGCAGCCGCCTTCTGATCTCAGGGGGCACTGAAGCTTTCTTT.

The genes are TRBV4-1 and TRBJ1-1; D gene unclear. V was clipped by 2 bases and J by 6 bases, with 19 bases between them. Germline-derived CDR1 and CDR2 are MGHRA and YSYEKL. This CDR3 is built from 16 residues. CDR3 sequence: CASSQFPTRTGSEAFF. The CDR3 DNA reads TGCGCCAGCAGCCAATTCCCTACTCGGACTGGGTCTGAAGCTTTCTTT.

The chain is built from TRBV18 and TRBJ1-1, with no clear D. Trimming shortened V by 0 bases and J by 11 bases, and 22 bases separated the two germline ends. The CDR3 is 16 residues long. CDR1 and CDR2 from the germline V gene are KGHSH and LQKENI. The CDR3 here is CASSPPGSGSQLWAFF. CDR3 sequence (DNA): TGTGCCAGCTCACCACCCGGAAGTGGGTCTCAATTGTGGGCTTTCTTT.

J is TRBJ2-2 and V is TRBV6-6, with D perhaps TRBD2 (5 bases). Per germline, CDR1 MNHNY and CDR2 SVGAGI (reference sequence). CDR3 size: 11 residues. V shed 5 bases and J shed 7 bases, with 5 bases lying between them. Written as DNA, the CDR3 is TGTGCCAGCAGTGAGGGCGGGGAGCTGTTTTTT. Amino acids: CASSEGGELFF.

The CDR3 is CASSVASTSGAYEQYF. Here the CDR3 DNA reads TGTGCCAGCAGCGTAGCCTCGACTAGCGGCGCCTACGAGCAGTACTTC. The chain joins TRBV9 to TRBJ2-7; 9 nucleotides match TRBD2. Looked up from germline, CDR1 is SGDLS and CDR2 is YYNGEE. The V segment lost 0 bases and the J segment 2 bases; nucleotides outside the gene matches: 6. There are 16 residues in the CDR3.

V and J are TRBV5-1 and TRBJ1-4; TRBD1 agrees at 10 bases. This CDR3 has 14 residues. J gave up 7 bases and V 4 bases, and 4 bases lay outside the gene matches. Germline V gives CDR1 SGHRS, CDR2 YFSETQ. For the CDR3, the DNA is TGCGCCAGCAGCCTGGACAGGGGGGTTGAAAAACTGTTTTTT. It translates to CASSLDRGVEKLFF.

This clone occurred once. The rearrangement joins TRBV14 to TRBJ1-5; D ambiguous. CDR3 size: 13 residues. The ends were cut back, 0 bases at V and 4 bases at J, with 4 bases in the middle. CDR1 SGHDN and CDR2 FVKESK come from the germline V gene. The CDR3 bases are TGTGCCAGCAGCCAAGAAGGTAATCAGCCCCAGCATTTT. The encoded protein is CASSQEGNQPQHF. The full variable domain, with the rest looked up from reference TRBV14 and TRBJ1-5, is EAGVTQFPSHSVIEKGQTVTLRCDPISGHDNLYWYRRVMGKEIKFLLHFVKESKQDESGMPNNRFLAERTGGTYSTLKVQPAELEDSGVYFCASSQEGNQPQHFGDGTRLSIL.

This rearrangement joins TRBV11-2 to TRBJ2-7; 12 bases agree with TRBD1. J lost 9 bases, V lost 3 bases, and 9 bases had no gene match. This CDR3 is 15 amino acids long. Germline V CDR1 and CDR2: SGHAT, FQNNGV. The CDR3 is CASSFNPGQGASQYF. DNA of the CDR3: TGTGCCAGCAGCTTCAATCCGGGACAGGGGGCATCGCAGTACTTC.

The genes are TRBV28 and TRBJ1-1; D possibly corresponds to TRBD1 (6 bases). The V end lost 5 bases, the J end lost 2 bases, and 12 bases lay between the germline ends. The germline gives CDR1 MDHEN, CDR2 SYDVKM. CDR3 length: 14 amino acids. Written as DNA, the CDR3 is TGTGCCAGCAGTCCTCGACAGGACAACACTGAAGCTTTCTTT. The encoded protein is CASSPRQDNTEAFF.

The chain carries TRBV5-1 and TRBJ1-2; 7 bases are shared with TRBD1. CDR3 length equals 13 residues. The germline CDR1 and CDR2 sequences are SGHRS and YFSETQ. V lost 3 bases, J lost 5 bases, and 4 bases stayed unmatched. For the CDR3, the DNA is TGCGCCAGCAGCTCCGGACAGGAGTATGGCTACACCTTC. It specifies CASSSGQEYGYTF.

In its sample, this clone was seen once. The chain carries TRBV18 and TRBJ2-1; D may be TRBD1 (5 bases). Germline loops: CDR1 KGHSH, CDR2 LQKENI. With 6 bases removed from V and 6 bases from J, the gap between germline ends came to 9 bases. The CDR3 is 12 amino acids. The CDR3 sequence: CASSLTVNEQFF. DNA for the CDR3: TGTGCCAGCTCCCTGACAGTCAATGAGCAGTTCTTC.

The J gene is TRBJ2-5, the V gene TRBV5-6; D unclear. The length of the CDR3 is 13 residues. V lost 1 base and J lost 5, with 9 bases in between. Germline V lookup: CDR1 SGHDT, CDR2 YYEEEE. The DNA for the CDR3 is TGTGCCAGCAGCTTGCCTGTTGTGGAGACCCAGTACTTC. Residues: CASSLPVVETQYF.

This chain uses TRBV30 with TRBJ1-2; D gene uncertain. This CDR3 contains 14 residues. Germline CDR1 GTSNPN, CDR2 SVGIG (reference sequence). V lost 4 bases to trimming and J lost 2 bases, with 14 bases between them. DNA for the CDR3: TGTGCCTGGACCTCAACCGGGAGAAACTATGGCTACACCTTC. The encoded protein is CAWTSTGRNYGYTF.

This chain joins TRBV6-5 and TRBJ1-2, with a weak D call TRBD1 (6 bases). There are 14 residues in the CDR3. V was cut by 6 bases and J by 4 bases, with 15 bases left in between. Germline V gene sequence: CDR1 MNHEY, CDR2 SVGAGI. The CDR3 loop is CASSHPTGRYGYTF. The CDR3 DNA follows: TGTGCCAGCAGCCATCCGACAGGACGCTATGGCTACACCTTC.

Turning to this clone: The junction shows a germline mismatch at one end, possibly a read error. The chain employs TRBV4-1 and TRBJ1-6; D is possibly TRBD1 (6 bases). Per germline, CDR1 MGHRA and CDR2 YSYEKL. CDR3 length: 15 amino acids. Written as DNA, the CDR3 is TGCGCCAGCAACCAAGTAGCGGGGACACTTTCACCCCTCCACTTT. Its translation is CASNQVAGTLSPLHF.

The chain has TRBV19 and TRBJ1-2, with 10 bases fitting TRBD1. This CDR3 is 15 amino acids long. Germline V gene sequence: CDR1 LNHDA, CDR2 SQIVND (reference sequence). Trimming took 5 bases from V and 3 from J; bases not matched to a gene: 6. In DNA form, the CDR3 reads TGTGCCAGTAGTCCAGGGGACAGGGGATACTATGGCTACACCTTC. It yields the protein CASSPGDRGYYGYTF.

V usage is TRBV30 and J usage is TRBJ2-5, with D possibly TRBD1 on 5 matching bases. CDR1 is GTSNPN, CDR2 SVGIG, per germline (reference sequence). V lost 6 bases, J lost 5 bases, and 13 bases lay in between. CDR3 size: 12 residues. The CDR3 reads CACDTGLETQYF. CDR3 DNA sequence: TGTGCCTGTGATACAGGTCTGGAGACCCAGTACTTC.